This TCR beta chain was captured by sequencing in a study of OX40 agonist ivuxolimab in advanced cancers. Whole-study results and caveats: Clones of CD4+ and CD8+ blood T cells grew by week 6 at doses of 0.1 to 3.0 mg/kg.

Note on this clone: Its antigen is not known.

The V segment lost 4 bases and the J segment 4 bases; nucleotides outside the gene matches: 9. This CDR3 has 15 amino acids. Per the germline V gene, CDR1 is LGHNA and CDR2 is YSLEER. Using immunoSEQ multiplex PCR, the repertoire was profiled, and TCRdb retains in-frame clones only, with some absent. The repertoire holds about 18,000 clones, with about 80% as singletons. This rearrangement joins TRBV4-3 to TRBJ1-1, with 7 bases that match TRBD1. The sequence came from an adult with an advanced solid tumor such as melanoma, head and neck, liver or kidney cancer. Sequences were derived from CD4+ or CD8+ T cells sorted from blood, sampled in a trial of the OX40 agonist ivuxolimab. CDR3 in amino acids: CASSPKGTVITEAFF. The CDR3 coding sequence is TGCGCCAGCAGCCCTAAAGGGACAGTAATCACTGAAGCTTTCTTT.